This TCR beta chain was found in a study of shared clonotypes between healthy human individuals. Study overall: The study enrolled a couple of women and a few men aged 18 to 49. The study used three CD4 naive, three CD4 memory, two CD8 naive and one CD8 memory plate per donor. Study-level findings and limits: Among donors, the sharing of clonotypes was expected to be influenced by sequencing depth. A small donor pool kept down the genetic and exposure-history diversity that was represented.

TCRdb keeps only in-frame clones here, not all; method: immunoSEQ multiplex PCR. Here the sample spans some 2 million clones, about 95% being singletons. Unmatched junction bases numbered 4, after V lost 5 bases and J lost 3 bases. The germline V gene has CDR1 SGHAT and CDR2 FQNNGV. The CDR3 runs 14 residues. This clone was seen more than once but under ten times. Its antigen is not known. The chain combines TRBV11-2 with TRBJ1-5, with TRBD1 matching over 7 bases. The receptor comes from a young man in good health. Material: naive CD4+ T cells sorted from blood. Subset reported: CD45RA+ positively selected. The CDR3 DNA reads TGTGCCAGCAGCGAGGGACAGCCCAATCAGCCCCAGCATTTT. Residues: CASSEGQPNQPQHF.